The source of this TCR beta chain is a study of cytomegalovirus exposure and HLA in healthy donors. General study findings and limits: Reportedly, diagnosis of cytomegalovirus status by the classifier showed high specificity and sensitivity.

The primer mix had 60 Vbeta and 13 Jbeta primers. Measured with immunoSEQ multiplex PCR; TCRdb has only the in-frame clones, and not every one. The sample includes 170,000 or so clones, around four fifths seen only once; the top ten take 1.9%. The donors were healthy bone marrow donors. As concerns this clone: The antigen is not known.

Germline V gene sequence: CDR1 MNHEY, CDR2 SVGAGI. The CDR3 runs to 15 residues. V dropped 9 bases and J dropped 4; count of bases not matched to a gene: 11. V gene TRBV6-5 combines with J gene TRBJ2-5; 10 bases fit TRBD1. Sequencing was done on a sample of PBMCs. The sequence was obtained from a man aged 18-30 years in good health and CMV-seronegative. The CDR3 DNA reads TGTGCCAGTCAGGTTTCGGGACAGGGGTTAGAGACCCAGTACTTC. Translated, it gives CASQVSGQGLETQYF.